The next 27 T cell receptor beta chains were all read from a single sample in a study of identical twins. TCRdb independently ran MiXCR on the 5' RACE reads; one entry per CDR3 protein. The table includes 350,000 or so distinct CDR3 sequences, roughly 12% detected once. The same data also went into a second study, on yellow fever vaccine responses in identical twins.

The sequencing sample was made of CD8+ T cells sorted from blood. These receptors were collected from a young woman in good health.

This clonotype was counted ten times or more. This chain links TRBV12-3 or TRBV12-4 with TRBJ1-2; possibly TRBD1 for D (6 bases). Trimming took off 7 bases at V and 7 bases at J, with 7 bases between the two ends. This CDR3 has 10 residues. The CDR3 reads CASMGAGYTF. In DNA, the CDR3 is TGTGCCAGCATGGGGGCTGGCTACACCTTC.

A few counts support this clonotype. CDR3 nucleotides: TGCAGTGCCCAAATCACTGAAGCTTTCTTT. Translated, it gives CSAQITEAFF. This chain connects TRBV20-1 to TRBJ1-1; D not resolved. Germline V gene lookup returns CDR1 DFQATT and CDR2 SNEGSKA (reference sequence). Trimming shortened V by 6 bases and J by 4 bases, and 6 bases separated the two germline ends. This CDR3 comprises 10 residues.

The chain is built from TRBV11-2 and TRBJ2-7; perhaps TRBD1 as D (5 bases). Germline assignment: CDR1 SGHAT and CDR2 FQNNGV. The CDR3 consists of 14 residues. Deletions cut 5 bases from V and 3 bases from J, with 14 bases between. CDR3 in amino acids: CASSPPDRDYEQYF. The CDR3, as DNA: TGTGCCAGCAGCCCGCCCGACAGAGACTACGAGCAGTACTTC. The complete variable domain, with remaining parts taken from reference TRBV11-2 and TRBJ2-7, reads EAGVAQSPRYKIIEKRQSVAFWCNPISGHATLYWYQQILGQGPKLLIQFQNNGVVDDSQLPKDRFSAERLKGVDSTLKIQPAKLEDSAVYLCASSPPDRDYEQYFGPGTRLTVT.

The CDR3: CASSLPGLANWDEQFF. The DNA for the CDR3 is TGTGCCAGCAGTCTCCCGGGACTAGCGAATTGGGATGAGCAGTTCTTC. The J gene is TRBJ2-1, the V gene TRBV25-1; TRBD2 matches at 10 bases. J lost 8 bases, V lost 5 bases, and 12 bases had no gene match. Germline-derived CDR1 and CDR2 are MGHDK and SYGVNS. The CDR3 is 16 amino acids.

This clonotype was counted only a few times. The chain uses TRBV7-6 and TRBJ2-2; 7 nucleotides line up with TRBD1. The CDR3 totals 14 residues. V shed 5 bases and J 5 bases; nucleotides not matched to a gene: 5. Germline V gene sequence: CDR1 SGHVS, CDR2 FNYEAQ. CDR3 residues: CASSKTGITGELFF. CDR3 DNA: TGTGCCAGCAGCAAGACAGGGATTACCGGGGAGCTGTTTTTT.

This clonotype was observed a handful of times. The genes are TRBV20-1 and TRBJ2-4, with a weak D call TRBD1 (6 bases). This CDR3 has 16 residues. Trimming shortened V by 6 bases and J by 1 base, and 19 bases separated the two germline ends. The germline gives CDR1 DFQATT, CDR2 SNEGSKA (reference sequence). The CDR3 reads CSAKSAQGWAKNIQYF. For the CDR3, the DNA is TGCAGTGCCAAGAGCGCGCAGGGGTGGGCCAAAAACATTCAGTACTTC.

V gene TRBV12-3 or TRBV12-4 combines with J gene TRBJ1-4, with unresolved D. CDR3 length: 14 residues. V lost 3 bases and J 9 bases, leaving 14 bases between the germline ends. The CDR3 DNA follows: TGTGCCAGCAGTTTTAGTACTAATGAAAAAAAACTGTTTTTT. Encoded protein: CASSFSTNEKKLFF.

This clonotype has a count of ten or more. The chain employs TRBV29-1 and TRBJ2-1; 11 bases line up with TRBD2. Trimming cost V 1 base and J 1 base; bases outside gene matches: 12. CDR3 size: 19 residues. Germline V gene sequence: CDR1 SQVTM, CDR2 ANQGSEA. CDR3 DNA: TGCAGCGTTGAAGGGGCCCCCCCATCTAGCGGGAGGTCCTACAATGAGCAGTTCTTC. It encodes CSVEGAPPSSGRSYNEQFF.

This clonotype was picked up a small number of times. The chain is built from TRBV2 and TRBJ1-2; D unclear. The length of the CDR3 is 12 residues. V shed 8 bases and J shed 1 base, with 8 bases lying between them. CDR1 is SNHLY, CDR2 FYNNEI, per germline. Here the CDR3 reads CASVANNYGYTF. For the CDR3, the DNA is TGTGCCAGCGTCGCAAATAACTATGGCTACACCTTC. Combining the CDR3 with reference TRBV2 and TRBJ1-2 gives the whole variable domain EPEVTQTPSHQVTQMGQEVILRCVPISNHLYFYWYRQILGQKVEFLVSFYNNEISEKSEIFDDQFSVERPDGSNFTLKIRSTKLEDSAMYFCASVANNYGYTFGSGTRLTVV.

Only a few counts were recorded for this clonotype. Here the CDR3 reads CSAHPGLAGNEQFF. The CDR3 DNA reads as TGCAGTGCTCATCCGGGACTAGCGGGTAATGAGCAGTTCTTC. The V gene is TRBV20-1, the J gene TRBJ2-1; 12 nucleotides agree with TRBD2. Germline loops: CDR1 DFQATT, CDR2 SNEGSKA (reference sequence). The junction had 6 bases not matched to a gene; V was cut back by 5 bases and J by 7 bases. The CDR3 is made up of 14 amino acids.

The genes are TRBV7-9 and TRBJ2-7; D ambiguous. The length of the CDR3 is 15 residues. In germline, CDR1 is SEHNR, CDR2 FQNEAQ (reference sequence). Between the trimmed V and J ends, which lost 1 base and 4 bases, there was a span of 14 bases. CDR3 nucleotide sequence: TGTGCCAGCAGCTTAGTGCAGAGTCCAGAATACGAGCAGTACTTC. As protein: CASSLVQSPEYEQYF.

The CDR3 here is CASSQDHRQDSNQPQHF. CDR3 DNA: TGCGCCAGCAGCCAAGATCATCGGCAGGATAGCAATCAGCCCCAGCATTTT. This chain joins TRBV4-1 and TRBJ1-5; no reliable D call. Trimming removed 0 bases at V and 0 bases at J, with 12 bases between. The CDR3 extends over 17 amino acids. CDR1 and CDR2 (germline): MGHRA, YSYEKL.

The rearrangement uses TRBV7-3 and TRBJ2-2; D unclear. Germline CDR1 is SGHTA and CDR2 is FQGTGA. The CDR3 is 14 residues long. The V end was cut by 0 bases, the J end by 4 bases, with 6 bases between. Here the CDR3 reads CASSLTGSTGELFF. The CDR3 DNA reads TGTGCCAGCAGCTTAACAGGAAGCACCGGGGAGCTGTTTTTT.

In DNA, the CDR3 is TGTGCCAGTAGTATGGCTAGCGGGGGCACAGATACGCAGTATTTT. Its protein product is CASSMASGGTDTQYF. This chain uses TRBV19 with TRBJ2-3; 9 positions match TRBD2. CDR3 length: 15 amino acids. Germline CDR1 LNHDA, CDR2 SQIVND (reference sequence). V shed 3 bases, J shed 1 base, and the junction held 2 bases outside the gene matches. The whole variable domain, remainder taken from reference TRBV19 and TRBJ2-3, is DGGITQSPKYLFRKEGQNVTLSCEQNLNHDAMYWYRQDPGQGLRLIYYSQIVNDFQKGDIAEGYSVSREKKESFPLTVTSAQKNPTAFYLCASSMASGGTDTQYFGPGTRLTVL.

This clonotype was detected only a few times. This chain connects TRBV12-3 or TRBV12-4 to TRBJ2-7, with 7 bases identical to TRBD1. This CDR3 has 15 amino acids. The V and J ends lost 5 bases and 5 bases, in that order; junction bases with no gene match: 12. CDR3 region: CASSTPWTGGHEQYF. CDR3 DNA: TGTGCCAGCAGTACCCCCTGGACAGGTGGCCACGAGCAGTACTTC.

This CDR3 reads CASRGGHRGDTQYF. CDR3 nucleotide sequence: TGTGCCAGCAGGGGGGGACACCGGGGGGATACGCAGTATTTT. The rearrangement links TRBV12-3 or TRBV12-4 to TRBJ2-3; D tentatively fits TRBD1 or TRBD2 (6 bases each). V dropped 6 bases and J dropped 6 bases, with 16 bases sitting between them. This CDR3 contains 14 residues.

V and J are TRBV5-6 and TRBJ1-1; D is unclear. The V gene lost 0 bases and the J gene lost 8 bases, with 11 bases spanning the gap. The CDR3 has 13 amino acids. Germline loops: CDR1 SGHDT, CDR2 YYEEEE. CDR3 sequence: CASSLDVAAEAFF. CDR3 sequence (DNA): TGTGCCAGCAGCTTGGATGTGGCTGCAGAAGCTTTCTTT.

In its sample, this clonotype was seen a few times. This chain connects TRBV7-9 to TRBJ2-7, with 7 bases matching TRBD2. The germline V gene encodes CDR1 SEHNR and CDR2 FQNEAQ (reference sequence). Trimming took 5 bases from V and 5 from J; bases not matched to a gene: 3. The CDR3 totals 12 residues. CDR3 DNA sequence: TGTGCCAGCAGCCCACGGGGGGACGAGCAGTACTTC. Amino acids: CASSPRGDEQYF.

The chain joins TRBV10-1 to TRBJ2-2; unclear D gene. This CDR3 has 15 amino acids. From germline, CDR1 is WNHNN and CDR2 SYGVQD (reference sequence). The ends were cut back, 3 bases at V and 3 bases at J, with 11 bases in the middle. The DNA for the CDR3 is TGCGCCAGCAGTGATTGGGATCTGGACACCGGGGAGCTGTTTTTT. This codes for CASSDWDLDTGELFF.

A few counts support this clonotype. The CDR3 bases are TGTGCCAGCAGCCCGGTCGGCTACACCTTC. Its protein product is CASSPVGYTF. V and J are TRBV27 and TRBJ1-2; D gene ambiguous. The CDR3 covers 10 residues. In germline, CDR1 is MNHEY, CDR2 SMNVEV (reference sequence). Trimming pared 6 bases from V and 8 bases from J, leaving 7 bases between.

Only a few counts were recorded for this clonotype. The rearrangement uses TRBV14 and TRBJ1-2; D uncertain. Germline V gene sequence: CDR1 SGHDN, CDR2 FVKESK. The CDR3 length is 15 residues. V was shortened by 1 base and J by 2 bases, with 11 bases between the two germline ends. CDR3 DNA sequence: TGTGCCAGCAGCCAAGTGGATCTGGCGAACTATGGCTACACCTTC. It is translated as CASSQVDLANYGYTF.

The chain combines TRBV2 with TRBJ2-3; D remains unclear. V lost 3 bases to trimming and J lost 5 bases, with 12 bases between them. Germline values: CDR1 SNHLY, CDR2 FYNNEI. The CDR3 sequence is 14 residues long. In DNA, the CDR3 is TGTGCCAGCAGTGACAGCGCACTGGGAGATACGCAGTATTTT. It is translated as CASSDSALGDTQYF.

This clonotype was counted only a few times. CDR3 in amino acids: CASSYSEGNTEAFF. The DNA of the CDR3 is TGTGCCAGCAGTTACTCGGAGGGGAACACTGAAGCTTTCTTT. The chain has TRBV6-5 and TRBJ1-1; no firm D call. V was shortened by 0 bases and J by 1 base, with 6 bases between the two germline ends. Germline-derived CDR1 and CDR2 are MNHEY and SVGAGI. This CDR3 region has 14 residues.

This clonotype showed up just a few times. The rearrangement links TRBV7-9 to TRBJ2-7; 10 bases align to TRBD1. Looked up from germline, CDR1 is SEHNR and CDR2 is FQNEAQ (reference sequence). The junction had 13 bases not matched to a gene; V was cut back by 7 bases and J by 10 bases. This CDR3 has 14 residues. CDR3 in amino acids: CASTSGQGLDLQYF. In nucleotides, the CDR3 is TGTGCCAGCACCTCGGGACAGGGGCTTGATCTACAGTACTTC.

The CDR3 coding sequence is TGCAGCGTTGAAGATCAACTCCGAGTGGGAGAAGCTTTCTTT. It is translated as CSVEDQLRVGEAFF. The chain employs TRBV29-1 and TRBJ1-1, with D unclear. The V and J ends lost 0 bases and 8 bases respectively, with 16 bases between them. CDR1 SQVTM and CDR2 ANQGSEA come from the germline V gene. The CDR3 consists of 14 residues.

This clonotype has more than one count but fewer than ten. The CDR3 protein is CASSWGTGRNTGELFF. CDR3 DNA: TGCGCCAGCAGCTGGGGGACTGGGAGAAACACCGGGGAGCTGTTTTTT. V is TRBV5-1 and J is TRBJ2-2; tentatively, D is TRBD2 (6 bases). The germline CDR1 and CDR2 sequences are SGHRS and YFSETQ. V gave up 3 bases and J gave up 2 bases, with 14 bases separating them. CDR3 size: 16 residues.

There are a few counts of this clonotype. V usage is TRBV12-3 or TRBV12-4 and J usage is TRBJ2-2; D perhaps matches TRBD2 (6 bases). The ends were cut back, 3 bases at V and 4 bases at J, with 12 bases in the middle. The CDR3 contains 15 residues. The CDR3, as DNA: TGTGCCAGCAGTTTGGGGGGAGGACCCACCGGGGAGCTGTTTTTT. It yields the protein CASSLGGGPTGELFF.